Listed here is a single T cell receptor (beta chain). Its antigen remains unidentified. Extraction and reverse transcription of RNA yielded cDNA as the sequencing template. The assay was immunoSEQ multiplex PCR, and TCRdb's table has in-frame clones only and misses some. The table shows about 180,000 clones, with just under 60% occurring only once. It was from alopecia areata patients that lesional scalp punch biopsies and peripheral blood were collected. The data were taken from a study of CD8+ T cells in alopecia areata. Study summary: Treated patients swallowed 5 to 10 mg of oral tofacitinib twice daily.

Notes on the study in general: Among patients, TCR sharing was less clear than in mice, a difference possibly due in part to HLA diversity in the patient population. An increase in clonality over normal scalp was evident in lesional scalp, especially alopecia totalis/universalis.

Trimming stripped 3 bases from V and 5 bases from J, with 8 bases between. Germline V CDR1 and CDR2: SQVTM, ANQGSEA. The CDR3 spans 11 residues. Sample: CD4+ T cells sorted from blood, taken at week 0. The sequence was obtained from a human donor with alopecia areata. The chain uses TRBV29-1 and TRBJ2-7; the D gene is possibly TRBD1 (5 bases). The CDR3 bases are TGCAGCGTTGACAGGGTAGACGAGCAGTACTTC. Translation: CSVDRVDEQYF.